This TCR beta chain was found in a study of preoperative IRX-2 immunotherapy in early breast cancer. The table came from immunoSEQ multiplex PCR; TCRdb's copy has only in-frame clones and leaves some out. The sample yields over 25,000 clones, approximately 77% seen once. Treatment in this sample: preoperative locoregional IRX-2 cytokine immunotherapy. Samples came from a phase Ib trial of preoperative locoregional IRX-2 cytokine immunotherapy. Germline V lookup: CDR1 SGHVS, CDR2 FNYEAQ. V lost 1 base to trimming and J lost 3 bases; unmatched junction nucleotides: 5. The CDR3 length is 18 residues. This clonotype originated in a human donor with breast cancer. The source was lymph node tissue, collected after IRX-2 immunotherapy. The chain employs TRBV7-6 and TRBJ2-1; 14 bases fit TRBD2. CDR3 amino acids: CASSLGLAGGRHYNEQFF. The DNA for the CDR3 is TGTGCCAGCAGCTTAGGACTAGCGGGAGGGCGGCACTACAATGAGCAGTTCTTC.